The 26 T cell receptor beta chains below come from one sample, sequenced in a study of tumor-infiltrating lymphocytes in primary liver carcinoma. Reverse transcription of 500 ng total RNA with a constant-region primer produced TCR beta cDNA. A slightly modified ARM-PCR protocol with three nested multiplex PCR rounds produced these TCR beta libraries. Investigators reported that the first two PCR rounds, at 9 to 11 cycles each, used TRBV1-TRBV30 forward primers with a C-beta reverse primer. TCRdb redid the calling of the multiplex PCR reads with MiXCR, one entry per CDR3 protein. The sample has roughly 80,000 distinct CDR3 sequences, approximately 72% seen once. It was from roughly 20-30 mg of unsorted bulk tissue that RNA and DNA were co-extracted. The source material was liver tumor tissue from sampling region 1. The subset denotes: tumor region T1, superior pole. These receptors came from a man aged 35-49 years with primary liver carcinoma and hepatitis B virus infection.

This clonotype was detected many times. The chain couples TRBV5-4 to TRBJ2-1; 16 bases are shared with TRBD2. J gave up 2 bases and V 4 bases, and 6 bases lay outside the gene matches. This CDR3 spans 18 amino acids. Germline CDR1 SGHNT, CDR2 YYREEE (reference sequence). The CDR3 DNA sequence: TGTGCCAGCAGCGCGGGACTAGCGGGAGGGACCCCCTACAATGAGCAGTTCTTC. This codes for CASSAGLAGGTPYNEQFF.

This clonotype was picked up one time. V is TRBV11-1 and J is TRBJ2-1; TRBD2 matches 10 bases. From germline, CDR1 is SGHAT and CDR2 FQDESV (reference sequence). V shed 9 bases, J shed 5 bases, and the junction held 16 bases outside the gene matches. The CDR3 extends over 17 amino acids. The DNA for the CDR3 is TGTGCCAGGAGCCTGTGCCTAGCGGGAGAAGTTGACAATGAGCAGTTCTTC. Amino acid sequence: CARSLCLAGEVDNEQFF.

Worth noting for this clonotype: One junction end does not reproduce the germline sequence, and a read error may be involved. The chain uses TRBV10-3 and TRBJ2-7; TRBD2 might be the D (5 bases). The germline gives CDR1 ENHRY, CDR2 SYGVKD. The length of the CDR3 is 13 residues. The CDR3: CATTSTADYEQYF. Written as DNA, the CDR3 is TGTGCCACCACCTCGACTGCTGACTACGAACAGTACTTC.

In its sample, this clonotype was seen many times. This sequence joins TRBV28 and TRBJ2-5, with 7 bases identical to TRBD2. The CDR3 is 15 amino acids. The V and J ends lost 5 bases and 2 bases, in that order; junction bases with no gene match: 8. Germline CDR1 MDHEN, CDR2 SYDVKM. The DNA of the CDR3 is TGTGCCAGCAGTGCCGGAGGACTAGGGCAAGAGACCCAGTACTTC. This gives the protein CASSAGGLGQETQYF.

As regards this clonotype: This clone may be a read error of a much larger clone one base away. The V and J genes are TRBV7-9 and TRBJ2-2; weak D call: TRBD2 (5 bases). The CDR3 extends over 15 amino acids. The germline V gene encodes CDR1 SEHNR and CDR2 FQNEAQ (reference sequence). The DNA of the CDR3 is TGTGCCAGCAGAAGGACGGACTCGAACACCGGGGAGCTGTTATTT. Translated, it gives CASRRTDSNTGELLF.

As for this clonotype: A single base separates this from a much larger clone, so it may be a read error. The rearrangement joins TRBV30 to TRBJ2-5; the D gene is possibly TRBD2 (5 bases). Germline-derived CDR1 and CDR2 are GTSNPN and SVGIG (reference sequence). The length of the CDR3 is 12 residues. Here the CDR3 DNA reads TGTGTCTGGAATGCGGGTGTGGAGACCCAGTACTTC. It specifies CVWNAGVETQYF.

V usage is TRBV20-1 and J usage is TRBJ2-2; D ambiguous. V lost 1 base, J lost 3 bases, and 3 bases lay in between. Germline CDR1 reads DFQATT; CDR2 reads SNEGSKA (reference sequence). The CDR3 runs 12 residues. Here the CDR3 reads CSARGHTGELFF. CDR3 DNA sequence: TGCAGTGCTAGAGGCCACACCGGGGAGCTGTTTTTT.

V gene TRBV16 combines with J gene TRBJ1-4; 7 bases fit TRBD1. CDR1 is KGHSY, CDR2 FQNENV, per germline. With V trimmed by 0 bases and J by 3 bases, 1 base remained unmatched. The CDR3 spans 15 residues. The CDR3 DNA is TGTGCCAGCAGCCAATCGGGGACAGCTAATGAAAAACTGTTTTTT. Protein: CASSQSGTANEKLFF.

On this clonotype: At one of its ends the junction is not consistent with the germline gene, which may arise from a read error. The V and J genes are TRBV30 and TRBJ1-2; no firm D call. The CDR3 has 13 amino acids. Germline values: CDR1 GTSNPN, CDR2 SVGIG (reference sequence). The CDR3 sequence: CAGSPASNYGYTF. CDR3 DNA sequence: TGTGCCGGGAGCCCTGCCTCTAACTATGGCTACACCTTC.

As to this clonotype: The junction departs from the called germline gene at one end, perhaps through a read error. The chain couples TRBV6-6 to TRBJ2-3; 8 nucleotides agree with TRBD1. CDR1 and CDR2 (germline): MNHNY, SVGAGI (reference sequence). This CDR3 has 17 amino acids. The CDR3 DNA reads as TGTGCCAGTAGTTACGTCTGGGTCAGGGGGCTGATAGATACGCAGTATTTT. It yields the protein CASSYVWVRGLIDTQYF.

Regarding this clonotype: With a much larger clone just one base away, this may be a read error. J is TRBJ2-7 and V is TRBV28; the match to TRBD1 covers 9 bases. Trimming removed 7 bases from V and 8 bases from J; junction bases left unmatched: 15. This CDR3 has 15 residues. Germline CDR1 MDHEN, CDR2 SYDVKM. CDR3 sequence: CASNPLGQGRGKQYF. The CDR3 bases are TGTGCCAGCAACCCTTTGGGACAGGGAAGGGGCAAGCAGTACTTC.

Remarks on this clonotype: This may be a read error, as it is one base from a much larger clone. This chain uses TRBV28 with TRBJ2-7; no clear D gene. The CDR3 spans 11 residues. Trimming stripped 3 bases from V and 8 bases from J, with 8 bases between. CDR1 is MDHEN and CDR2 is SYDVKM in the germline V gene. CDR3: CASSFADKQYF. CDR3 in DNA: TGTGCCAGCAGTTTTGCAGACAAGCAGTACTTC.

This clonotype was detected a few times. The V gene is TRBV5-4, the J gene TRBJ1-6; D possibly corresponds to TRBD1 (5 bases). Trimming removed 7 bases at V and 10 bases at J, with 21 bases between. CDR1 SGHNT and CDR2 YYREEE come from the germline V gene (reference sequence). This CDR3 has 15 amino acids. CDR3 region: CASDLQGLGESPLHF. In nucleotides, the CDR3 is TGTGCCAGCGACTTGCAGGGATTGGGGGAATCACCCCTCCACTTT.

The chain employs TRBV29-1 and TRBJ1-4, with TRBD1 matching over 7 bases. The CDR3 contains 15 residues. Per germline, CDR1 SQVTM and CDR2 ANQGSEA. J was trimmed by 6 bases and V by 4 bases; bases with no gene match: 11. In DNA, the CDR3 is TGCAGCGTTGGAGCCCTGGGACAGAGTGATGAAAAACTGTTTTTT. Its translation: CSVGALGQSDEKLFF.

On this clonotype: An end of the junction differs from the germline gene, which may be a read error. This chain uses TRBV12-3 or TRBV12-4 with TRBJ2-1; tentatively, D is TRBD1 (5 bases). This CDR3 contains 12 residues. The DNA of the CDR3 is TGTACCAGCAGTTTAAGGGGATATGAGCAGTTCTTC. This encodes CTSSLRGYEQFF.

This rearrangement joins TRBV10-2 to TRBJ2-7; D is ambiguous. Germline V gene sequence: CDR1 WSHSY, CDR2 SAAADI. This CDR3 is 12 amino acids long. The V end lost 5 bases, the J end lost 12 bases, and 17 bases lay between the germline ends. CDR3 nucleotides: TGCGCCAGCAGTCGAAGCGTCAACGAACGGTACTTC. This sequence encodes CASSRSVNERYF.

Worth noting for this clonotype: Compared with germline, one end of the junction differs, possibly owing to a read error. The chain carries TRBV10-1 and TRBJ2-3; 11 bases map to TRBD2. CDR1 and CDR2 from the germline V gene are WNHNN and SYGVQD (reference sequence). The CDR3 length is 18 residues. CDR3 DNA sequence: TGCGCAAGCAATGCCCTGCCGGGACTAGCGGAAAGCACAGATACGCAGTATTTT. Its translation: CASNALPGLAESTDTQYF.

A word on this clonotype: Just one base apart from a much larger clone, this may be a read error. The gene calls are TRBV2 and TRBJ1-5; D possibly corresponds to TRBD1 (6 bases). The DNA end favors TRBJ2-3, so the J call may be wrong. CDR1 is SNHLY, CDR2 FYNNEI, per germline. CDR3 length: 14 residues. DNA for the CDR3: TGTGCCAGCAGTGAACCAGGGGTTCATCAGCCCCAGTATTTT. Encoded protein: CASSEPGVHQPQYF.

This chain connects TRBV5-6 to TRBJ2-7; D might be TRBD1 or TRBD2, each matching 5 bases. Trimming removed 4 bases from V and 5 bases from J, with 22 bases in between. CDR1 is SGHDT, CDR2 YYEEEE, per germline. The CDR3 sequence is 16 residues long. The CDR3 spells CASSLGRVGEMDEQYF. CDR3 bases: TGTGCCAGCAGCCTGGGGCGAGTGGGAGAAATGGACGAGCAGTACTTC.

This clonotype has ten or more counts. The chain is built from TRBV6-1 and TRBJ2-7; 8 positions agree with TRBD1. Germline CDR1 and CDR2: MNHNS and SASEGT. This CDR3 contains 14 residues. The trim removed 6 bases at V and 0 bases at J, leaving 4 bases unmatched. CDR3 residues: CASSDRGSSYEQYF. DNA of the CDR3: TGTGCCAGCAGCGACAGGGGTAGCTCCTACGAGCAGTACTTC.

For this clonotype: An end of the junction differs from the germline gene, which may be a read error. This chain joins TRBV7-3 and TRBJ2-2; the D gene is possibly TRBD2 (6 bases). CDR1 is SGHTA and CDR2 is FQGTGA in the germline V gene. This CDR3 spans 16 amino acids. The CDR3 reads CASSLTWGNNTGGLFF. DNA for the CDR3: TGTGCCAGCAGCTTAACGTGGGGGAATAACACCGGGGGGCTGTTTTTT.

This clonotype qualifies as medium-sized. V usage is TRBV29-1 and J usage is TRBJ2-1; D perhaps matches TRBD2 (5 bases). CDR1 is SQVTM and CDR2 is ANQGSEA in the germline V gene. V lost 1 base, J lost 3 bases, and 7 bases lay in between. The CDR3 runs 13 residues. The CDR3 coding sequence is TGCAGCGTTGAAGGGACTGACTACAATGAGCAGTTCTTC. Protein product: CSVEGTDYNEQFF.

This clonotype was picked up one time. A junction boundary mismatches the germline segment, possibly from a read error. The genes are TRBV30 and TRBJ1-4; D is uncertain. CDR1 and CDR2 from the germline V gene are GTSNPN and SVGIG (reference sequence). The CDR3 spans 15 residues. The CDR3 DNA follows: TGTGCCTGGAGTGTCCTGGGTTCAACTAATGGAAAACTGTTTTTC. Translating gives CAWSVLGSTNGKLFF. Using reference TRBV30 and TRBJ1-4 for the parts outside the CDR3, the full variable domain is SQTIHQWPATLVQPVGSPLSLECTVEGTSNPNLYWYRQAAGRGLQLLFYSVGIGQISSEVPQNLSASRPQDRQFILSSKKLLLSDSGFYLCAWSVLGSTNGKLFFGSGTQLSVL.

This clonotype was detected only a few times. This sequence may be a read error, since a much larger clone differs from it by one base. This CDR3 fails to terminate in the conserved phenylalanine or tryptophan, so it likely reflects a read error. The chain joins TRBV6-1 to TRBJ2-2, with 8 bases aligning to TRBD2. V gave up 2 bases and J gave up 1 base; unmatched junction bases: 9. Germline V gene sequence: CDR1 MNHNS, CDR2 SASEGT. The CDR3 sequence is 18 residues long. CDR3 sequence reads: CASSEQIGTRLNTGELFV. The CDR3 DNA reads as TGTGCCAGCAGTGAACAGATTGGGACTAGGTTGAACACCGGGGAGCTGTTTGTT.

Concerning this clonotype itself: The junction does not match germline at one end; this may be a read error. CDR3 in amino acids: CPISSRAQGDEQYF. Here the CDR3 DNA reads TGTCCCATCAGTTCTAGGGCGCAGGGGGACGAGCAGTACTTC. The chain carries TRBV10-3 and TRBJ2-7, with 7 bases fitting TRBD1. Germline V CDR1 and CDR2: ENHRY, SYGVKD. CDR3 length: 14 residues.

V gene TRBV29-1 combines with J gene TRBJ2-2; D tentatively fits TRBD1 or TRBD2 (6 bases each). Germline values: CDR1 SQVTM, CDR2 ANQGSEA. The CDR3 spans 14 residues. CDR3 bases: TGCAACATTGCGGGACAATGGAACACCGGGGAGCTGTTTTTT. Protein sequence: CNIAGQWNTGELFF.